The clone carrying this TCR beta chain showed up just a few times. This entry belongs to a study of blood T cell repertoires in COVID-19. In the source study's methods: By means of reference gene primer amplification, nucleated cell counts were estimated. Sequencing was performed with immunoSEQ multiplex PCR; in TCRdb, only in-frame clones are kept and a portion is missing. Clone size and V and J calls were adopted from that table, with D and trimming inferred from the DNA. Here the sample spans 65,000 to 95,000 clones, roughly 77% being singletons. Sequencing was performed on peripheral blood. The TCR sequence derives from a man aged 50 or older with active or convalescent COVID-19.

The CDR3 is CASSPPAVRGKLFF. Written as DNA, the CDR3 is TGTGCCAGCTCACCACCGGCCGTAAGAGGAAAACTGTTTTTT. The rearrangement joins TRBV18 to TRBJ1-4; no reliable D call. This CDR3 comprises 14 residues. V gave up 0 bases and J gave up 10 bases, with 12 bases separating them. The V gene's germline CDR1 is KGHSH and CDR2 LQKENI.